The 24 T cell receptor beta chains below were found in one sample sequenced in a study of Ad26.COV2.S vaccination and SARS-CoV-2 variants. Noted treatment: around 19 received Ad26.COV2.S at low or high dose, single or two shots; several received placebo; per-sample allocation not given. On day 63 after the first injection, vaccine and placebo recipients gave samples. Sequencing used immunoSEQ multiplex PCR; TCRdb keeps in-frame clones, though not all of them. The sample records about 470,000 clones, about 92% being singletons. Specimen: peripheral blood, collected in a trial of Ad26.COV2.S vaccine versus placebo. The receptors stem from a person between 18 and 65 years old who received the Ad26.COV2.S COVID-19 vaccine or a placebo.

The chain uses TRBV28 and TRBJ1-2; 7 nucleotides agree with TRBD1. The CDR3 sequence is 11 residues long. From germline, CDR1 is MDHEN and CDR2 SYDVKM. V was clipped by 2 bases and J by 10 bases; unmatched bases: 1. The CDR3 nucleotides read TGTGCCAGCAGTTTAAGGGGGCTCTACACCTTC. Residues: CASSLRGLYTF.

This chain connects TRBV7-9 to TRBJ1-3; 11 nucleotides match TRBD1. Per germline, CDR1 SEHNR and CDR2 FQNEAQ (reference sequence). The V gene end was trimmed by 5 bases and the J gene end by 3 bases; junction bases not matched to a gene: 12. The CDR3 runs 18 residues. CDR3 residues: CASSPGQGAGAFGNTIYF. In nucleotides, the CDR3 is TGTGCCAGCAGCCCTGGACAGGGGGCCGGCGCCTTTGGAAACACCATATATTTT.

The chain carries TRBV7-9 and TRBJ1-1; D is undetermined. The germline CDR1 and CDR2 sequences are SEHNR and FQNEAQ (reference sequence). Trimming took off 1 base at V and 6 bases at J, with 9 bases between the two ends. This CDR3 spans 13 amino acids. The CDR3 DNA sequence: TGTGCCAGCAGCTTAGGGGTACTAGCTGAAGCTTTCTTT. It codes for CASSLGVLAEAFF.

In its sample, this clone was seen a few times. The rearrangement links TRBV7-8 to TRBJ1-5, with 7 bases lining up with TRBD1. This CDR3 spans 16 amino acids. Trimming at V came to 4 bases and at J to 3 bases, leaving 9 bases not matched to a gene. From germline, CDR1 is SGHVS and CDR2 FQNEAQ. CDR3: CASSYYRQGNNQPQHF. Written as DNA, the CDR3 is TGTGCCAGCAGCTATTACAGACAGGGAAACAATCAGCCCCAGCATTTT. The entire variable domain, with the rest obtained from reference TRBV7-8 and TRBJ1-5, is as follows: GAGVSQSPRYKVAKRGQDVALRCDPISGHVSLFWYQQALGQGPEFLTYFQNEAQLDKSGLPSDRFFAERPEGSVSTLKIQRTQQEDSAVYLCASSYYRQGNNQPQHFGDGTRLSIL.

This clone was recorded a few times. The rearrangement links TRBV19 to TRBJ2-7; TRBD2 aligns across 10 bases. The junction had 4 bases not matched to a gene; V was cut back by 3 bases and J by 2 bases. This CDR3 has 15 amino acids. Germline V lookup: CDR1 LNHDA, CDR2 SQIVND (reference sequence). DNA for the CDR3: TGTGCCAGTAGTATGAGAGCGGGAGGGCCCTACGAGCAGTACTTC. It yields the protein CASSMRAGGPYEQYF.

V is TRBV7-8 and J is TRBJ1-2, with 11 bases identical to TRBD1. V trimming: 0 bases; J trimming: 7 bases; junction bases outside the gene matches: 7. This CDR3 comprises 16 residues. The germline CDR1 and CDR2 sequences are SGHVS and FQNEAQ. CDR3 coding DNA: TGTGCCAGCAGCTTAGCTTCGGGGACAGGGGGAGGTGGCTACACCTTC. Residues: CASSLASGTGGGGYTF.

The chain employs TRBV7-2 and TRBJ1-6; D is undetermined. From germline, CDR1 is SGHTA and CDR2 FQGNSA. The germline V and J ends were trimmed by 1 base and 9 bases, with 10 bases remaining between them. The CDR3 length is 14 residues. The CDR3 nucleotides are TGTGCCAGCAGCTTAGACCCGGCGGCTTCACCCCTCCACTTT. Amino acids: CASSLDPAASPLHF.

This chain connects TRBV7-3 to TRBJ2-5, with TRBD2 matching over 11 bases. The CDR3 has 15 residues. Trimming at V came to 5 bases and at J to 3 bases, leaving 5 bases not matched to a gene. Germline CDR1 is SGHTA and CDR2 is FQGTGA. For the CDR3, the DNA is TGTGCCAGCAGCCCCCAGGGACTAGCGGAAGAGACCCAGTACTTC. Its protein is CASSPQGLAEETQYF.

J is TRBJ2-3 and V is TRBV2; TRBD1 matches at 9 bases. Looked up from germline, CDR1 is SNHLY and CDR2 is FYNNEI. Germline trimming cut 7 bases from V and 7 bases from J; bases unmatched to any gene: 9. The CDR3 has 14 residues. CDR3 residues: CASIPGQGLNTQYF. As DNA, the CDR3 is TGTGCCAGCATCCCGGGACAGGGTTTGAATACGCAGTATTTT.

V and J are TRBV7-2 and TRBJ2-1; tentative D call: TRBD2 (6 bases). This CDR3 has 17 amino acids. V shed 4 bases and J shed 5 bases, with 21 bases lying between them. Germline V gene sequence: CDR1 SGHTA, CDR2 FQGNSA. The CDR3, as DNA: TGTGCCAGCAGCTCCCGCTGGCATGGGGACTCTAACAATGAGCAGTTCTTC. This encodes CASSSRWHGDSNNEQFF.

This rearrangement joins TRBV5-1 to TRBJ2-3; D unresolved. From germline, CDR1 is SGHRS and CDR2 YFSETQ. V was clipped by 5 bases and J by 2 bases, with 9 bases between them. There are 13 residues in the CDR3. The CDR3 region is CASSSLPTDTQYF. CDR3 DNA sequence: TGCGCCAGCAGTTCTCTTCCCACAGATACGCAGTATTTT.

CDR3 region: CATGRAGANVLTF. The CDR3 bases are TGCGCCACGGGGAGGGCTGGGGCCAACGTCCTGACTTTC. The chain couples TRBV5-1 to TRBJ2-6; 7 bases map to TRBD2. The CDR3 has 13 amino acids. J lost 2 bases, V lost 9 bases, and 2 bases had no gene match. CDR1 and CDR2 (germline): SGHRS, YFSETQ.

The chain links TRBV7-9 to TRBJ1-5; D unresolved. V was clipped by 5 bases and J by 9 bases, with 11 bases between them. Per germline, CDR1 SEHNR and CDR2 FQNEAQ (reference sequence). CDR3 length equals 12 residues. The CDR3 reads CASSLPPGPQHF. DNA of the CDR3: TGTGCCAGCAGCCTACCGCCGGGGCCCCAGCATTTT. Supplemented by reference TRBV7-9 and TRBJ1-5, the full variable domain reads DTGVSQNPRHKITKRGQNVTFRCDPISEHNRLYWYRQTLGQGPEFLTYFQNEAQLEKSRLLSDRFSAERPKGSFSTLEIQRTEQGDSAMYLCASSLPPGPQHFGDGTRLSIL.

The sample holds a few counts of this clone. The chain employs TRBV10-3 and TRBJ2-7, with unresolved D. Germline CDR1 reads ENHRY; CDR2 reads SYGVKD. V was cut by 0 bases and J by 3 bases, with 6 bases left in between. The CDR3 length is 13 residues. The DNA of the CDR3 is TGTGCCATCAGTGAGTCTGCCTACTACGAGCAGTACTTC. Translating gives CAISESAYYEQYF.

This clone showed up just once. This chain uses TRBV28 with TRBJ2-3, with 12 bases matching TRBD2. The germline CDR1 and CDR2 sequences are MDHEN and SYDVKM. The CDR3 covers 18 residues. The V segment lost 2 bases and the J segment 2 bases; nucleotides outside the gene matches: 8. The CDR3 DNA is TGTGCCAGCAGTTTAGGAAGCGGGACTAGCGGGCTCACAGATACGCAGTATTTT. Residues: CASSLGSGTSGLTDTQYF.

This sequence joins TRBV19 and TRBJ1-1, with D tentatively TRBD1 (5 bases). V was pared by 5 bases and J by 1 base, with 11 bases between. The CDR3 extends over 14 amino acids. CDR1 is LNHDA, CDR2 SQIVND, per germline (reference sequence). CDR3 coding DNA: TGTGCCAGTAGTCCGGGACGGACGAACACTGAAGCTTTCTTT. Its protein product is CASSPGRTNTEAFF.

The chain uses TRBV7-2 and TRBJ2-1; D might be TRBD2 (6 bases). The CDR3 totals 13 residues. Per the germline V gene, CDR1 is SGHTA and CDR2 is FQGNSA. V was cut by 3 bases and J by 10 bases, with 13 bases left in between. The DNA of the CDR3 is TGTGCCAGCAGCTTTACTCGAGGGAGGGAGCAGTTCTTC. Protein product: CASSFTRGREQFF.

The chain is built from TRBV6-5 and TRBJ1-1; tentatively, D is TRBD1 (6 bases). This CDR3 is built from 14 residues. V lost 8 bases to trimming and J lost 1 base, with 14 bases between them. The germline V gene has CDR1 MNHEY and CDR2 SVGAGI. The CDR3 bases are TGTGCCAGCGGTCCCCAGGGGACGAACACTGAAGCTTTCTTT. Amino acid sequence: CASGPQGTNTEAFF.

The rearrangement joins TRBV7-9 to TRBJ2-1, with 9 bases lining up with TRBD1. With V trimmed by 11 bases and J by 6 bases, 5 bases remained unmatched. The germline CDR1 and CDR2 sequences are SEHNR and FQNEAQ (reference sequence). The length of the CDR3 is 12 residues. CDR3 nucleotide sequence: TGTGCCGGTGGACAGGGGCCCAATGAGCAGTTCTTC. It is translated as CAGGQGPNEQFF.

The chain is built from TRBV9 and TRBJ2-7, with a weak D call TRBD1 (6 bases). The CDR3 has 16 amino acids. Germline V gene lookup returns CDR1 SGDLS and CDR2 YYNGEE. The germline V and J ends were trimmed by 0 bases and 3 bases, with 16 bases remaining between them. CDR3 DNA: TGTGCCAGCAGCGTAGGTTGGGGGAACAGGGTCTACGAGCAGTACTTC. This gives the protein CASSVGWGNRVYEQYF.

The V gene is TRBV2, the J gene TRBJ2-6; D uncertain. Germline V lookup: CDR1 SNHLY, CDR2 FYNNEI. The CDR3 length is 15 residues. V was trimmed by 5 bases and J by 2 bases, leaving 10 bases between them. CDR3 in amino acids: CASSTGMAGANVLTF. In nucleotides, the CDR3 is TGTGCCAGCAGTACTGGGATGGCTGGGGCCAACGTCCTGACTTTC.

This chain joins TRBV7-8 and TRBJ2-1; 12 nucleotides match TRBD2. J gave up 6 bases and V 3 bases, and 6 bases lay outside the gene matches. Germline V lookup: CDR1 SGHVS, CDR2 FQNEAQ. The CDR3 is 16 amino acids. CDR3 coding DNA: TGTGCCAGCAGCTTGGAGCTAGCGGGAGGGGGCAATGAGCAGTTCTTC. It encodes CASSLELAGGGNEQFF.

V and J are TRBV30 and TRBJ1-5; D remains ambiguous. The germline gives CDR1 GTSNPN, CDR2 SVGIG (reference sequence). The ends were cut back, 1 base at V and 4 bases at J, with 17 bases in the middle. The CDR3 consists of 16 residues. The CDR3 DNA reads TGTGCCTGGAGTGCAATAGGAACATATAATAATCAGCCCCAGCATTTT. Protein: CAWSAIGTYNNQPQHF.

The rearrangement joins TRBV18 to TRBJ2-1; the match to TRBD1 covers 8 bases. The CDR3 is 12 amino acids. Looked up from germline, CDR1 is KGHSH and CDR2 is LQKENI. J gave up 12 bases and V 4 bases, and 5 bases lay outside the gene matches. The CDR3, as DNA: TGTGCCAGCTCACTCGACAGGGGAAGGCAGTTCTTC. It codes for CASSLDRGRQFF.